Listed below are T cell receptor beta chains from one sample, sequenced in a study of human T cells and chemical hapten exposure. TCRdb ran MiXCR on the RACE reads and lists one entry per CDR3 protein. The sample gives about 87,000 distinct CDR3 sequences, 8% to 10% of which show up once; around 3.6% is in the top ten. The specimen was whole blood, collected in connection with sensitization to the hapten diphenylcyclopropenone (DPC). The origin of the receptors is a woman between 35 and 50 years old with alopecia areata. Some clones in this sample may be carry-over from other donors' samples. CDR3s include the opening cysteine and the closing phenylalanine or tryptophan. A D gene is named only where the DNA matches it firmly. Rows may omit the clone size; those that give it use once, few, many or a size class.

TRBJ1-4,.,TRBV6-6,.,CASSSYEGGNEKLFF,TGTGCCAGCTCGTCCTACGAAGGAGGGAATGAAAAACTGTTTTTT
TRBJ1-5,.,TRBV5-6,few,CASSSLTGSNQPQHF,TGTGCCAGCAGCTCGTTGACAGGAAGCAATCAGCCCCAGCATTTT
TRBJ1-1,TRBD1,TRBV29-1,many,CSVRPYTGGGTEAFF,TGCAGCGTTCGACCCTATACAGGGGGAGGCACTGAAGCTTTCTTT
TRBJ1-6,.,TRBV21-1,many,CASSKVRKKGNSPLHF,TGTGCCAGCAGCAAAGTAAGGAAGAAGGGTAATTCACCCCTCCACTTT
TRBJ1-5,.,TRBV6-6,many,CASSYSGGLGNQPQHF,TGTGCCAGCAGTTACTCTGGCGGGTTGGGCAATCAGCCCCAGCATTTT
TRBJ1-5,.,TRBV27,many,CASSLGLERPQHF,TGTGCCAGCAGTTTAGGGTTGGAGCGGCCCCAGCATTTT
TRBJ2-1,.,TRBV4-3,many,CASSQGPAAGSYNEQFF,TGCGCCAGCAGCCAAGGCCCAGCGGCGGGATCCTACAATGAGCAGTTCTTC
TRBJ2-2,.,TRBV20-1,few,CSARFSPTGELFF,TGCAGTGCTAGATTTAGTCCAACCGGGGAGCTGTTTTTT
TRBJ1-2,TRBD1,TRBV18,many,CASSPGTGVPGYTF,TGTGCCAGCTCACCAGGGACAGGGGTCCCTGGCTACACCTTC
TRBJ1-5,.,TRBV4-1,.,CASSQGHGMRDQPQHF,TGCGCCAGCAGCCAGGGCCATGGGATGAGGGATCAGCCCCAGCATTTT
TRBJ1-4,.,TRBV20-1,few,CSARDHGRENEKLFF,TGCAGTGCTAGAGATCACGGCAGGGAGAATGAAAAACTGTTTTTT
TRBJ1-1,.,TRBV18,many,CASSRTGENTEAFF,TGTGCCAGCTCACGAACGGGGGAGAACACTGAAGCTTTCTTT
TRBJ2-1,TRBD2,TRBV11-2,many,CASSSGLAGASYNEQFF,TGTGCCAGCAGTTCCGGACTAGCGGGGGCATCCTACAATGAGCAGTTCTTC
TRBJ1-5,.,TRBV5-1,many,CASSLGTGNQPQHF,TGCGCCAGCAGCTTAGGGACGGGAAATCAGCCCCAGCATTTT
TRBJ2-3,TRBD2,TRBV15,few,CATSNPSGGRTDTQYF,TGTGCCACCAGCAACCCGAGCGGGGGCCGCACAGATACGCAGTATTTT
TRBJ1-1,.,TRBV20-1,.,CSASQPLNTEAFF,TGCAGTGCTAGCCAACCTTTGAACACTGAAGCTTTCTTT
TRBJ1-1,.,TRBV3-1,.,CASSTLGASGAFF,TGTGCCAGCAGCACCTTAGGAGCGAGCGGGGCTTTCTTT
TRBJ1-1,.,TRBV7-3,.,CASSPGQYTEAFF,TGTGCCAGCAGTCCCGGACAGTACACTGAAGCTTTCTTT
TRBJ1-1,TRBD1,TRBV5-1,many,CASSPVPGQGMDTEAFF,TGCGCCAGCAGCCCAGTCCCGGGACAGGGGATGGACACTGAAGCTTTCTTT
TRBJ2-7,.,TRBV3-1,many,CASSPLGGPYEQYF,TGTGCCAGCAGCCCCCTAGGCGGTCCCTACGAGCAGTACTTC
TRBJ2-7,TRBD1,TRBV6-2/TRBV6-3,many,CASRGDRAPSSYEQYF,TGTGCCAGCAGAGGGGACAGGGCTCCCAGCTCCTACGAGCAGTACTTC
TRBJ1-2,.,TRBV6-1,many,CASSEGAGSGASYGYTF,TGTGCCAGCAGTGAAGGGGCAGGGTCAGGGGCCAGCTATGGCTACACCTTC